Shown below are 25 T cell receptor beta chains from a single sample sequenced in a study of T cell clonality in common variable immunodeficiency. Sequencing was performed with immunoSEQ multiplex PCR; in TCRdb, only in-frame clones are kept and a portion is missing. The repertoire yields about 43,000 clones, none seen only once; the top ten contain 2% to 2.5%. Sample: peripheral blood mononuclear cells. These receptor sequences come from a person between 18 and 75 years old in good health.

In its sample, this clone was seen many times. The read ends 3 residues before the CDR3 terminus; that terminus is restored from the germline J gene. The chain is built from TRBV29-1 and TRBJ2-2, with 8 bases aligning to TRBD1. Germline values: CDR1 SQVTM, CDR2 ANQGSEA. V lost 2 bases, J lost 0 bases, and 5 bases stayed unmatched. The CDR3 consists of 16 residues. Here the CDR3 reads CSVENPRGPNTGELFF. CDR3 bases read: TGCAGCGTTGAAAACCCCAGGGGGCCGAACACCGGGGAG.

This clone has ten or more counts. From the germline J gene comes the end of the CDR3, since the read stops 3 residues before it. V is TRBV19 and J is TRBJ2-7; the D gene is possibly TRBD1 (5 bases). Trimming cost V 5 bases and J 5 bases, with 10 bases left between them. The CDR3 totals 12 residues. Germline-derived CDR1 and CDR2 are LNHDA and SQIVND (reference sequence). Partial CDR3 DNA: TGTGCCAGTAGTTCGTCCAGGGACGAG. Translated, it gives CASSSSRDE. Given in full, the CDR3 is CASSSSRDEQYF.

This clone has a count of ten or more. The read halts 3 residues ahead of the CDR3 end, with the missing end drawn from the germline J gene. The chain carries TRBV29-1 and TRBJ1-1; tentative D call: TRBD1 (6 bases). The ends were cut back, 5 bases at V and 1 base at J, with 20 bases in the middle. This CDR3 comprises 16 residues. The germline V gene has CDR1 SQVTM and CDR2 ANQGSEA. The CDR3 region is CSVRDTGPTWNTEAFF. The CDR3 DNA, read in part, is TGCAGCGTTCGGGACACAGGACCAACCTGGAACACTGAA.

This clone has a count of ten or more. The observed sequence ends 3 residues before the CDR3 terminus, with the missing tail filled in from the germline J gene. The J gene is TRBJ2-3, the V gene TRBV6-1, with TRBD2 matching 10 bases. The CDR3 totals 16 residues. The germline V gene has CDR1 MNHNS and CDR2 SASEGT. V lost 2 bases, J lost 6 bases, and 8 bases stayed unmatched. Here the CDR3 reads CASSELAGAERDTQYF. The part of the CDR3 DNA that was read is TGTGCCAGCAGTGAACTAGCGGGGGCCGAGAGGGATACG.

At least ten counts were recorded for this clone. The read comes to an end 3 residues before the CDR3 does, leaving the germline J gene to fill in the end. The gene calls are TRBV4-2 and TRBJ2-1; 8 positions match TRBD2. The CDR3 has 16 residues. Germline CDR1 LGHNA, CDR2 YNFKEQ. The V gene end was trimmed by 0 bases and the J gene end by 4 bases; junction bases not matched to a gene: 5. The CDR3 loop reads CASSQDSASGYNEQFF. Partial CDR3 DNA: TGTGCCAGCAGCCAAGATTCGGCTAGCGGGTACAATGAG.

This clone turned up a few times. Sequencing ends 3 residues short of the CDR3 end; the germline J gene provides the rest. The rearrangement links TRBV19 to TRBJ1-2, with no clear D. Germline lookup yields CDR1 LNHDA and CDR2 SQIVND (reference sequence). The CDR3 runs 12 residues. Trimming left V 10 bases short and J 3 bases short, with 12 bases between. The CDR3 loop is CAIQDTYYGYTF. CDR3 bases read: TGTGCCATTCAAGACACCTACTATGGC.

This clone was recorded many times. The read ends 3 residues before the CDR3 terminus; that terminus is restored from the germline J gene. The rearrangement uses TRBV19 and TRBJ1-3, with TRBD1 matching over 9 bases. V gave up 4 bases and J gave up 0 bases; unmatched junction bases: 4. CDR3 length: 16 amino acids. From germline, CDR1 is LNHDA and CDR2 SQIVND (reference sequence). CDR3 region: CASSTGQGSSGNTIYF. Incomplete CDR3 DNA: TGTGCCAGTAGTACCGGACAGGGGAGCTCTGGAAACACC.

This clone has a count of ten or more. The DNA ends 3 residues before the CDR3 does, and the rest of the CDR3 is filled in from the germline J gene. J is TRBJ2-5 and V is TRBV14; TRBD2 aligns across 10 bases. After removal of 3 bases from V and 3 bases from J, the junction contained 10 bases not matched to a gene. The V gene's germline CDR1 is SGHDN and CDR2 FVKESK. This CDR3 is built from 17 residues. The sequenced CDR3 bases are TGTGCCAGCAGCCACCTAACGGGACTAGCGAATAAAGAGACC. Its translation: CASSHLTGLANKET. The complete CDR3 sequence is CASSHLTGLANKETQYF.

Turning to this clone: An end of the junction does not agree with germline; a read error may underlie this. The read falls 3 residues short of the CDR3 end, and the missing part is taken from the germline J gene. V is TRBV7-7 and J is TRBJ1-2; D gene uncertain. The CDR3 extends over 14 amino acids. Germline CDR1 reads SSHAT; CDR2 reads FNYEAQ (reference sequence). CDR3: CASSLKGPTDTYTF. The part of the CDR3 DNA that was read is TGTGCTAGCAGCTTAAAAGGCCCCACAGATACC.

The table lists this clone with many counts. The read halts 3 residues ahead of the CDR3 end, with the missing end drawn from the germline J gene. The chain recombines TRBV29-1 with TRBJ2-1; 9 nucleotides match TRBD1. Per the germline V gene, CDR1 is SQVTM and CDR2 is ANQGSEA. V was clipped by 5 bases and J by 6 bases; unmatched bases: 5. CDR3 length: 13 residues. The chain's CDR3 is CSVQGQGTNEQFF. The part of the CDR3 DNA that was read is TGCAGCGTTCAGGGACAGGGTACCAATGAG.

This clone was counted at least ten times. The CDR3 is CSAQGMNTEAFF. CDR3 DNA, as far as it was read: TGCAGTGCGCAGGGTATGAACACTGAA. The chain joins TRBV20-1 to TRBJ1-1; a possible D gene is TRBD1 (5 bases). The read ends 3 residues shy of where the CDR3 ends; the end is completed using the germline J gene. This CDR3 is 12 amino acids long. V was cut by 6 bases and J by 0 bases, with 8 bases left in between. The germline V gene encodes CDR1 DFQATT and CDR2 SNEGSKA (reference sequence).

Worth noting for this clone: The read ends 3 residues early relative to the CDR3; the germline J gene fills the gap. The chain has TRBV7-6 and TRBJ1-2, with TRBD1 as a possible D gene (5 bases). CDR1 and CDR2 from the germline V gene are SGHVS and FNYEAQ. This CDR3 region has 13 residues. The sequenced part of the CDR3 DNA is TGTGCCAGCAGCTTAGATTCAGGGCTCCGC. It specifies CASSLDSGLR. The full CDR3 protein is CASSLDSGLRYTF.

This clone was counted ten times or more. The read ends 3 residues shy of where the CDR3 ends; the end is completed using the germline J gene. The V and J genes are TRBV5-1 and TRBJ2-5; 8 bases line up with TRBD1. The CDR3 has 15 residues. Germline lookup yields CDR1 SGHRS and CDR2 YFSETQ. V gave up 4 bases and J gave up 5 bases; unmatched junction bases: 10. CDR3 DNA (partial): TGCGCCAGCAGCCAAACAGGGGGTGTAGGGGAGACC. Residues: CASSQTGGVGET. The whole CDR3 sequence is CASSQTGGVGETQYF.

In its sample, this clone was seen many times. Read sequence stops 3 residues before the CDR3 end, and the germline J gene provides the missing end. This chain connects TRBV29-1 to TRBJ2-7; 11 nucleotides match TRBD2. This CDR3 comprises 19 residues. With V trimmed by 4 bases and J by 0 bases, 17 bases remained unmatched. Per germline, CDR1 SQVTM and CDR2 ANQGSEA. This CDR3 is CSVVASGGCERTSSYEQYF. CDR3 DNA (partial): TGCAGCGTTGTTGCTAGCGGGGGGTGCGAAAGGACAAGCTCCTACGAG.

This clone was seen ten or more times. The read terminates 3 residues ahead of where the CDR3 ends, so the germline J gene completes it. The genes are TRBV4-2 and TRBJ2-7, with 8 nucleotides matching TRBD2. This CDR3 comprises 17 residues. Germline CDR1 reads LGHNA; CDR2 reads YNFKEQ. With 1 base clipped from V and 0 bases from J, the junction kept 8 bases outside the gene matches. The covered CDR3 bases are TGTGCCAGCAGCCAAGTAGCGGATGGGACTAGCTCCTACGAG. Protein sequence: CASSQVADGTSSYE. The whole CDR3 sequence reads CASSQVADGTSSYEQYF.

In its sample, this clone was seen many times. Here the CDR3 reads CARKRPGDTEAFF. CDR3 DNA (partial): TGTGCCCGAAAACGTCCGGGGGACACTGAA. This chain links TRBV30 with TRBJ1-1, with D perhaps TRBD1 (5 bases). Sequencing ends 3 residues short of the CDR3 end; the germline J gene provides the rest. Germline CDR1 reads GTSNPN; CDR2 reads SVGIG (reference sequence). Trimming removed 8 bases from V and 3 bases from J, with 16 bases in between. This CDR3 spans 13 amino acids.

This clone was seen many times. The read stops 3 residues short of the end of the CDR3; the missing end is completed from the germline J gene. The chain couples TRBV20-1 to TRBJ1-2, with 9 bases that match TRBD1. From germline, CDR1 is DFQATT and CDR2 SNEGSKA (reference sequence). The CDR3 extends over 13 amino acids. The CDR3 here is CRARDREDYGYTF. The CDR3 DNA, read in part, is TGCAGGGCGAGGGACAGGGAAGACTATGGC.

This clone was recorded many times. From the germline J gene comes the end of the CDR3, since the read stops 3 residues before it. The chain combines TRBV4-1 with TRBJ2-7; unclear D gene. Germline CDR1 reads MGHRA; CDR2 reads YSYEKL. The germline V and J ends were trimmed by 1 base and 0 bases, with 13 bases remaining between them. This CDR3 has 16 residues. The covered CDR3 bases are TGCGCCAGCAGCCAAGGGTCCGGTTTAATCTCCTACGAG. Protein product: CASSQGSGLISYE. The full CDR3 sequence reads CASSQGSGLISYEQYF.

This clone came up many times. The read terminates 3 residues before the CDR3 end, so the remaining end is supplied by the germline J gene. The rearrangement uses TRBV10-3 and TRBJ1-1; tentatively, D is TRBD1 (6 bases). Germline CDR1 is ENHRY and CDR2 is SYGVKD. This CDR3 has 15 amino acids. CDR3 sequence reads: CAISPNAQGRVGAFF. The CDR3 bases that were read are TGTGCCATCAGCCCCAACGCTCAGGGGCGGGTGGGG.

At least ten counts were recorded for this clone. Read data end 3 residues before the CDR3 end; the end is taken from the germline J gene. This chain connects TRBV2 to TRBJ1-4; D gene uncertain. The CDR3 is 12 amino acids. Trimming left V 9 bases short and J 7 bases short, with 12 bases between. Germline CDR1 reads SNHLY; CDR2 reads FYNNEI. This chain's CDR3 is CARDGPGEKLFF. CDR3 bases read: TGTGCCAGAGACGGCCCAGGTGAAAAA.

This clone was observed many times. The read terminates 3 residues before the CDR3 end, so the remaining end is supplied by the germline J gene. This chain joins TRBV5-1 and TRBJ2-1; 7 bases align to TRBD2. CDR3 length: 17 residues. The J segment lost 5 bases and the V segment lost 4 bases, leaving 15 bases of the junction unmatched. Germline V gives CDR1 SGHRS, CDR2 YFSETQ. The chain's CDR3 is CASSGGDSPTPNNEQFF. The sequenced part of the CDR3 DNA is TGCGCCAGCAGCGGGGGGGACTCACCAACTCCTAACAATGAG.

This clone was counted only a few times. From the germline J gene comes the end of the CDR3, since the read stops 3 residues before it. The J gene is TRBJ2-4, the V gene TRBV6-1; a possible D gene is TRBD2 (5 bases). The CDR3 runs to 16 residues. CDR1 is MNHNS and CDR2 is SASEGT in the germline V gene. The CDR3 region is CASSESSAGRGYGQYF. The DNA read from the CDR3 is TGTGCCAGCAGTGAATCGTCCGCAGGCCGGGGTTATGGT.

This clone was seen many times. CDR3 sequence: CASSAGGGAFF. Partial CDR3 DNA: TGTGCCAGCTCAGCTGGCGGGGGA. The chain recombines TRBV18 with TRBJ1-1, with a tentative D call TRBD1 (5 bases). The read is 3 residues too short to cover the CDR3 end, so that end is filled in from the germline J gene. This CDR3 comprises 11 residues. Germline V CDR1 and CDR2: KGHSH, LQKENI.

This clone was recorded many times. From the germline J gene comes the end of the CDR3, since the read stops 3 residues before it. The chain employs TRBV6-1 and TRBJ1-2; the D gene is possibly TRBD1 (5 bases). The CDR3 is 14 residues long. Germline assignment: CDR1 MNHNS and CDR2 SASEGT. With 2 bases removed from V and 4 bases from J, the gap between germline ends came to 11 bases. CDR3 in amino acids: CASSEKGLSYGYTF. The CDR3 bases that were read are TGTGCCAGCAGTGAAAAGGGACTGAGCTATGGC.

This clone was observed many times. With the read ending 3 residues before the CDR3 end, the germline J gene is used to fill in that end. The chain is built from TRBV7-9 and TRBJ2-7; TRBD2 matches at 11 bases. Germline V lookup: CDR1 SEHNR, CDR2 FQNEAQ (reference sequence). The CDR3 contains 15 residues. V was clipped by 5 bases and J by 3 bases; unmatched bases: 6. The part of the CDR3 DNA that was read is TGTGCCAGCAGCGTAGATCTAGCGGGGGGCTACGAG. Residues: CASSVDLAGGYE. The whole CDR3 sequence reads CASSVDLAGGYEQYF.